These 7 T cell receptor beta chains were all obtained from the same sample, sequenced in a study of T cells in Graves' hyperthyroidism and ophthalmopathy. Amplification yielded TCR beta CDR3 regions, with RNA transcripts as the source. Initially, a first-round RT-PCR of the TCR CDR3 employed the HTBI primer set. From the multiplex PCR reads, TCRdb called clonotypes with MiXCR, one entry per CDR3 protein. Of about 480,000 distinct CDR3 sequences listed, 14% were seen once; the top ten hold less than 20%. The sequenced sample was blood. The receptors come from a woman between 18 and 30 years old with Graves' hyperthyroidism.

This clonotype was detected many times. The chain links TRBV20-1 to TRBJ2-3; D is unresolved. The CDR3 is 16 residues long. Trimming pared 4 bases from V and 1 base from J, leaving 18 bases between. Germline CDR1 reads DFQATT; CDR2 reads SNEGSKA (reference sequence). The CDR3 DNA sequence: TGCAGTGCTAACCCCCTAAGGGCCGGCCGCACAGATACGCAGTATTTT. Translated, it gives CSANPLRAGRTDTQYF.

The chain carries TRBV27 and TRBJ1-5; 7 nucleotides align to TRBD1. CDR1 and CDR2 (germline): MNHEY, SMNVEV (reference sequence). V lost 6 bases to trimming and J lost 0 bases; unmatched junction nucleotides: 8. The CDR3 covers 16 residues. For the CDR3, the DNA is TGTGCCAGCAGGAGAGGGACAGCAAATAGCAATCAGCCCCAGCATTTT. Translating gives CASRRGTANSNQPQHF.

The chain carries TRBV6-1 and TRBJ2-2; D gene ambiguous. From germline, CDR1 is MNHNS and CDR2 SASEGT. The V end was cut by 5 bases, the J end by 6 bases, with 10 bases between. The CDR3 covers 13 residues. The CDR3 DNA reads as TGTGCCAGCAGTAAGAGGTCCCCCGGGGAGCTGTTTTTT. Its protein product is CASSKRSPGELFF.

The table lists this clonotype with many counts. The CDR3 DNA follows: TGCGCCAGCAGCTTATCGGTTTCGAACACCGGGGAGCTGTTTTTT. Its translation is CASSLSVSNTGELFF. The J gene is TRBJ2-2, the V gene TRBV5-1; D is unresolved. Germline V lookup: CDR1 SGHRS, CDR2 YFSETQ. V was pared by 2 bases and J by 0 bases, with 8 bases between. The CDR3 runs to 15 residues.

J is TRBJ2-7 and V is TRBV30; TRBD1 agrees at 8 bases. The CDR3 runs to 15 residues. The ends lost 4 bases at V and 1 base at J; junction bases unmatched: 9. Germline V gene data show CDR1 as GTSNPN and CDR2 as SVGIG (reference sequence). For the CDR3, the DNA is TGTGCCTGGACTAACGACAGGGGAGGTTCCTACGAGCAGTACTTC. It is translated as CAWTNDRGGSYEQYF. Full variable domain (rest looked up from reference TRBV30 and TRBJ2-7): SQTIHQWPATLVQPVGSPLSLECTVEGTSNPNLYWYRQAAGRGLQLLFYSVGIGQISSEVPQNLSASRPQDRQFILSSKKLLLSDSGFYLCAWTNDRGGSYEQYFGPGTRLTVT.

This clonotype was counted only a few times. CDR3 sequence (DNA): TGTGCCAGCAGCCAAGCGGGAGCGGGAGATACGCAGTATTTT. This encodes CASSQAGAGDTQYF. The chain couples TRBV6-2 or TRBV6-3 to TRBJ2-3, with TRBD2 matching 8 bases. The V gene end was trimmed by 6 bases and the J gene end by 5 bases; junction bases not matched to a gene: 7. Germline assignment: CDR1 MNHEY and CDR2 SVGEGT. The CDR3 is 14 amino acids.

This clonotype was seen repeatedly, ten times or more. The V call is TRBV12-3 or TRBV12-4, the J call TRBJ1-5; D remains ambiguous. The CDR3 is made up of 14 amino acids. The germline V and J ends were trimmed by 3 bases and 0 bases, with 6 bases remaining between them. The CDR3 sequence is CASSLRDSNQPQHF. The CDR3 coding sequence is TGTGCCAGCAGTTTGAGGGATAGCAATCAGCCCCAGCATTTT.